A single sample is the source of the 15 T cell receptor beta chains below, sequenced in a study of blood T cell repertoires in COVID-19. Method: immunoSEQ multiplex PCR; TCRdb's copy keeps in-frame clones and lacks some. The sample has approximately 170,000 clones; less than 85% are singletons. The sequenced material came from peripheral blood. The source is a woman in her forties or fifties with acute or convalescent COVID-19.

The chain links TRBV28 to TRBJ2-7; 7 bases are a match to TRBD1. Germline CDR1 and CDR2: MDHEN and SYDVKM. The CDR3 has 14 amino acids. Losses at the gene ends were 4 bases for V and 4 bases for J; bases not matched to a gene: 7. CDR3 sequence (DNA): TGTGCCAGCAGTTCCCCCGACAGGGAATACGAGCAGTACTTC. Its protein is CASSSPDREYEQYF.

CDR3 residues: CASSPKVDSSGNTIYF. CDR3 nucleotide sequence: TGTGCCAGCAGCCCTAAAGTTGACAGCTCTGGAAACACCATATATTTT. The V call is TRBV7-2, the J call TRBJ1-3, with TRBD1 as a possible D gene (5 bases). Germline V lookup: CDR1 SGHTA, CDR2 FQGNSA. Trimming stripped 5 bases from V and 0 bases from J, with 14 bases between. The CDR3 consists of 16 residues.

The rearrangement joins TRBV5-6 to TRBJ2-7, with a weak D call TRBD2 (5 bases). Germline CDR1 is SGHDT and CDR2 is YYEEEE. Trimming removed 1 base from V and 4 bases from J, with 12 bases in between. The CDR3 totals 14 residues. The CDR3 loop is CASSLRGPGYEQYF. The CDR3 DNA sequence: TGTGCCAGCAGCTTGAGAGGGCCGGGATACGAGCAGTACTTC.

V is TRBV30 and J is TRBJ1-2, with D tentatively TRBD1 (5 bases). V was clipped by 2 bases and J by 6 bases, with 13 bases between them. The V gene's germline CDR1 is GTSNPN and CDR2 SVGIG (reference sequence). The CDR3 consists of 13 residues. The CDR3 loop reads CAWSSEGVDGYTF. The CDR3 DNA reads as TGTGCCTGGAGTTCGGAAGGGGTGGATGGCTACACCTTC.

V gene TRBV2 combines with J gene TRBJ1-2; D perhaps matches TRBD1 (5 bases). The germline V gene encodes CDR1 SNHLY and CDR2 FYNNEI. V gave up 10 bases and J gave up 0 bases, with 27 bases separating them. The CDR3 consists of 18 residues. The CDR3 region is CATEPTVPKRLANYGYTF. In DNA form, the CDR3 reads TGTGCCACCGAACCGACAGTCCCGAAGAGACTCGCTAACTATGGCTACACCTTC.

The chain links TRBV19 to TRBJ2-7, with 9 positions matching TRBD2. The CDR3 has 15 residues. Germline V gives CDR1 LNHDA, CDR2 SQIVND (reference sequence). V lost 9 bases, J lost 1 base, and 10 bases stayed unmatched. The CDR3 sequence is CASRDSGSGSYEQYF. The CDR3 DNA reads as TGTGCCAGCAGGGATAGCGGGAGCGGGTCCTACGAGCAGTACTTC.

The J gene is TRBJ2-1, the V gene TRBV6-6; perhaps TRBD2 as D (5 bases). The CDR3 length is 13 residues. The germline CDR1 and CDR2 sequences are MNHNY and SVGAGI (reference sequence). Trimming removed 9 bases at V and 0 bases at J, with 9 bases between. The chain's CDR3 is CASGEGSYNEQFF. In nucleotides, the CDR3 is TGTGCCAGTGGTGAGGGCTCCTACAATGAGCAGTTCTTC.

The chain recombines TRBV7-9 with TRBJ1-6; 7 bases agree with TRBD1. CDR3 length: 13 residues. Per germline, CDR1 SEHNR and CDR2 FQNEAQ (reference sequence). J was trimmed by 7 bases and V by 11 bases; bases with no gene match: 8. This CDR3 reads CAGKGTANSPLHF. The CDR3 bases are TGTGCCGGGAAAGGGACAGCGAATTCACCCCTCCACTTT.

The V call is TRBV27, the J call TRBJ2-7; tentative D call: TRBD1 (5 bases). The V end lost 4 bases, the J end lost 7 bases, and 17 bases lay between the germline ends. The length of the CDR3 is 14 residues. Germline V lookup: CDR1 MNHEY, CDR2 SMNVEV (reference sequence). In DNA form, the CDR3 reads TGTGCCAGCAGTTATGGGGTTGCCAAGGGGGAGCAGTACTTC. Its protein product is CASSYGVAKGEQYF.

The CDR3, as DNA: TGTGCCAGCAGCTTAGTCGGGTACTCCTACGAGCAGTACTTC. It yields the protein CASSLVGYSYEQYF. The chain employs TRBV7-9 and TRBJ2-7, with D hard to call. This CDR3 comprises 14 residues. V lost 1 base to trimming and J lost 0 bases, with 7 bases between them. From germline, CDR1 is SEHNR and CDR2 FQNEAQ (reference sequence).

This chain joins TRBV18 and TRBJ2-1; TRBD2 matches at 13 bases. CDR3 length: 15 amino acids. The trim removed 3 bases at V and 6 bases at J, leaving 2 bases unmatched. Germline V gene data show CDR1 as KGHSH and CDR2 as LQKENI. The CDR3 region is CASSPTSGRGNEQFF. CDR3 nucleotide sequence: TGTGCCAGCTCACCTACTAGCGGGAGGGGCAATGAGCAGTTCTTC.

The chain joins TRBV18 to TRBJ1-2; 7 bases match TRBD1. Looked up from germline, CDR1 is KGHSH and CDR2 is LQKENI. The length of the CDR3 is 15 residues. Germline trimming cut 3 bases from V and 2 bases from J; bases unmatched to any gene: 6. The CDR3, as DNA: TGTGCCAGCTCACCTGGACAGGCAGCGAACTATGGCTACACCTTC. Its protein product is CASSPGQAANYGYTF.

The CDR3: CASYWTSGKNIQYF. DNA of the CDR3: TGTGCCAGCTACTGGACTAGCGGTAAAAACATTCAGTACTTC. The gene calls are TRBV6-5 and TRBJ2-4; 10 nucleotides match TRBD2. CDR3 length equals 14 residues. Per germline, CDR1 MNHEY and CDR2 SVGAGI. Trimming cost V 8 bases and J 4 bases; bases outside gene matches: 5.

This clone was counted only a few times. The rearrangement links TRBV21-1 to TRBJ2-6; the table's TRBD2 call for D was not verified on the DNA. TRBV21-1 is termed a pseudogene. The CDR3 runs 17 residues. CDR3 sequence (DNA): TGTGCCAGCAGCAAAGGCCGGGGGGAAGGTGGGGCCAACGTCCTGACTTTC. Its translation is CASSKGRGEGGANVLTF.

V and J are TRBV7-9 and TRBJ1-1; 8 bases fit TRBD1. V lost 5 bases and J lost 6; bases outside the gene matches: 11. The CDR3 has 15 amino acids. The germline V gene encodes CDR1 SEHNR and CDR2 FQNEAQ (reference sequence). CDR3 coding DNA: TGTGCCAGCAGCCCAAAACGTGTACAGGGGGCTGAAGCTTTCTTT. It specifies CASSPKRVQGAEAFF.